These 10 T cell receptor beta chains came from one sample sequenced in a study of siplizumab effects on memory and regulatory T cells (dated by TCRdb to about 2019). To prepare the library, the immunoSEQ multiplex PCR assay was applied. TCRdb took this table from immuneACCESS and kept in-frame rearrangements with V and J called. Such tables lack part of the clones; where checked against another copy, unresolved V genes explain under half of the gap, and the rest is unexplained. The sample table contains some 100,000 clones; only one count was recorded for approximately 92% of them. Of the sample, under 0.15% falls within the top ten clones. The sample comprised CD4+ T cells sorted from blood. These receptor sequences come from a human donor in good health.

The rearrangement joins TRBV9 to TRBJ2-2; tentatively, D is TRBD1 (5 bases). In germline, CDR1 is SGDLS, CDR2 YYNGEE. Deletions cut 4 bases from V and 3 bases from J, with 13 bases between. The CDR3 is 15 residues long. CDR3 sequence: CASSTTTAYTGELFF. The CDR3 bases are TGTGCCAGCAGCACCACGACAGCGTACACCGGGGAGCTGTTTTTT.

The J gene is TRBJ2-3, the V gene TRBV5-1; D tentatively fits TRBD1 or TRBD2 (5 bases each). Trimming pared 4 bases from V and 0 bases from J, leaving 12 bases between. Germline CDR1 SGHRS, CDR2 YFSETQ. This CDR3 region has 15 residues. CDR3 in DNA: TGCGCCAGCAGCAGGGACGGGGCTAGCACAGATACGCAGTATTTT. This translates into CASSRDGASTDTQYF.

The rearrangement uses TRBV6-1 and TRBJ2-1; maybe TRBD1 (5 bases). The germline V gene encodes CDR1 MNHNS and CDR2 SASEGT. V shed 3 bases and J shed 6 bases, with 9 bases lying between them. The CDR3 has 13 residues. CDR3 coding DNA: TGTGCCAGCAGTGACGACAGCCCCAATGAGCAGTTCTTC. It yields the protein CASSDDSPNEQFF.

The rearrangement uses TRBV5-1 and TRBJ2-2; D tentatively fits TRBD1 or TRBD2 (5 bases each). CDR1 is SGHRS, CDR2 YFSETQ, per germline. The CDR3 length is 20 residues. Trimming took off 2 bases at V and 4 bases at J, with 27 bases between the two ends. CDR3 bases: TGCGCCAGCAGCTTAGATCCCAGGCGAGAGGGGCGCAAGGGCACCGGGGAGCTGTTTTTT. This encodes CASSLDPRREGRKGTGELFF.

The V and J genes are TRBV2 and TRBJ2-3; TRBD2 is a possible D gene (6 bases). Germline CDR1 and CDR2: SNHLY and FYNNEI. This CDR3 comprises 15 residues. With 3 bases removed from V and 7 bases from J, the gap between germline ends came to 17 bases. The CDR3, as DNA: TGTGCCAGCAGTGAGGAAGCGGGTCCTTCCTATACGCAGTATTTT. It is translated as CASSEEAGPSYTQYF.

The CDR3 nucleotides are TGCGCCAGCAGCTTGGCTCCAGGGGTCGGAGATACGCAGTATTTT. Residues: CASSLAPGVGDTQYF. The chain links TRBV5-1 to TRBJ2-3, with TRBD1 as a possible D gene (6 bases). Per germline, CDR1 SGHRS and CDR2 YFSETQ. V lost 0 bases and J 5 bases, leaving 13 bases between the germline ends. This CDR3 contains 15 residues.

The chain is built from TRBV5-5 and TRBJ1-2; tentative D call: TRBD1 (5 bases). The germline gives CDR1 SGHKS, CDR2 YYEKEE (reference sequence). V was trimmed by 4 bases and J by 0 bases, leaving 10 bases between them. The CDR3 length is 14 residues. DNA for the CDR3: TGTGCCAGCAGCAAGGGGTCCACTAACTATGGCTACACCTTC. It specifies CASSKGSTNYGYTF. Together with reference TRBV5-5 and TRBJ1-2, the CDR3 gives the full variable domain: DAGVTQSPTHLIKTRGQQVTLRCSPISGHKSVSWYQQVLGQGPQFIFQYYEKEERGRGNFPDRFSARQFPNYSSELNVNALLLGDSALYLCASSKGSTNYGYTFGSGTRLTVV.

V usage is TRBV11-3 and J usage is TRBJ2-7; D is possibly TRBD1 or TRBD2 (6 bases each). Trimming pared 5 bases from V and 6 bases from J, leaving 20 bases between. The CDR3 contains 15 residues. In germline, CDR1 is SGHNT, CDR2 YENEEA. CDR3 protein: CASSIRGDTGFEQYF. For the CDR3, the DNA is TGTGCCAGCAGCATTAGGGGGGACACTGGATTCGAGCAGTACTTC.

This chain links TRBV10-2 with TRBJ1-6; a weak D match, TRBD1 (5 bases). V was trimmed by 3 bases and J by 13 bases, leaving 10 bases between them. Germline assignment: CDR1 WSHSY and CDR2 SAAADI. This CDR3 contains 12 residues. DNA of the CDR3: TGCGCCAGCAGTGAATATCAGGGTCCCCTCCACTTT. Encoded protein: CASSEYQGPLHF.

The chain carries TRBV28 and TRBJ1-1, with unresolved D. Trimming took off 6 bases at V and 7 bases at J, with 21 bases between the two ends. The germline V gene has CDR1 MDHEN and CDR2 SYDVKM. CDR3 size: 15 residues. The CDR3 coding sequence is TGTGCCAGCAGCCCTAAACGGCTTTCTTCATATGAAGCTTTCTTT. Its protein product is CASSPKRLSSYEAFF.